The 26 T cell receptor beta chains below were found in one sample sequenced in a study of blood T cell repertoires in COVID-19. Here immunoSEQ multiplex PCR was the method, and the copy in TCRdb shows in-frame clones only, minus some. The repertoire includes hundreds of thousands of clones, 65% to 90% of them detected once, and approximately 5.1% sits in the top ten. The sample consisted of peripheral blood. These TCRs come from a man aged 45-60 years with active or convalescent COVID-19.

The V gene is TRBV5-1, the J gene TRBJ2-1; D may be TRBD2 (5 bases). V lost 0 bases to trimming and J lost 7 bases, with 14 bases between them. The CDR3 consists of 15 residues. From germline, CDR1 is SGHRS and CDR2 YFSETQ. DNA for the CDR3: TGCGCCAGCAGCTTGGGGGCGGGCCGCCATAATGAGCAGTTCTTC. It encodes CASSLGAGRHNEQFF.

The rearrangement uses TRBV30 and TRBJ1-5; D unresolved. CDR3 length: 13 amino acids. Trimming took off 3 bases at V and 3 bases at J, with 9 bases between the two ends. The V gene's germline CDR1 is GTSNPN and CDR2 SVGIG (reference sequence). The CDR3 protein is CAWSSGTNQPQHF. Here the CDR3 DNA reads TGTGCCTGGAGCTCAGGTACCAATCAGCCCCAGCATTTT.

This chain connects TRBV15 to TRBJ2-1; 10 bases are a match to TRBD2. The V gene end was trimmed by 0 bases and the J gene end by 6 bases; junction bases not matched to a gene: 11. The V gene's germline CDR1 is LNHNV and CDR2 YYDKDF (reference sequence). The CDR3 runs 18 residues. The CDR3 DNA follows: TGTGCCACCAGCAGAGAGGCGGCTAGCGGGAGTCTGGGCAATGAGCAGTTCTTC. Amino acids: CATSREAASGSLGNEQFF.

The rearrangement joins TRBV30 to TRBJ2-7; perhaps TRBD2 as D (6 bases). Germline values: CDR1 GTSNPN, CDR2 SVGIG (reference sequence). The V and J ends lost 1 base and 6 bases respectively, with 13 bases between them. The CDR3 runs 13 residues. CDR3 in DNA: TGTGCCTGGAGTGCCGAGGGAGGAACCGAGCAGTACTTC. Its translation is CAWSAEGGTEQYF. Together with reference TRBV30 and TRBJ2-7, the CDR3 gives the full variable domain: SQTIHQWPATLVQPVGSPLSLECTVEGTSNPNLYWYRQAAGRGLQLLFYSVGIGQISSEVPQNLSASRPQDRQFILSSKKLLLSDSGFYLCAWSAEGGTEQYFGPGTRLTVT.

J is TRBJ2-1 and V is TRBV5-4; D may be TRBD1 (6 bases). Trimming stripped 4 bases from V and 8 bases from J, with 16 bases between. Germline CDR1 SGHNT, CDR2 YYREEE (reference sequence). The CDR3 consists of 14 residues. The CDR3 coding sequence is TGTGCCAGCAGCCCCACGGACAGAGGGGATGAGCAGTTCTTC. Translating gives CASSPTDRGDEQFF.

The genes are TRBV2 and TRBJ2-1, with a weak D call TRBD2 (5 bases). Germline V CDR1 and CDR2: SNHLY, FYNNEI. Trimming removed 1 base from V and 2 bases from J, with 12 bases in between. The CDR3 loop spans 16 amino acids. CDR3 DNA sequence: TGTGCCAGCAGTGAAGATGGGGAGATCACCTACAATGAGCAGTTCTTC. Its protein product is CASSEDGEITYNEQFF.

The CDR3 sequence: CASSSSGEKYNEQFF. The DNA for the CDR3 is TGTGCCAGCAGCTCGAGCGGAGAAAAGTACAATGAGCAGTTCTTC. This chain joins TRBV11-3 and TRBJ2-1; D perhaps matches TRBD2 (5 bases). The CDR3 is 15 amino acids. Trimming took off 4 bases at V and 4 bases at J, with 14 bases between the two ends. Germline loops: CDR1 SGHNT, CDR2 YENEEA.

This clone occurred a few times. The chain carries TRBV7-9 and TRBJ2-7; D not certain. V was cut by 1 base and J by 2 bases, with 6 bases left in between. Germline values: CDR1 SEHNR, CDR2 FQNEAQ (reference sequence). This CDR3 comprises 13 residues. The CDR3 is CASSLDTAYEQYF. The CDR3 DNA is TGTGCCAGCAGCTTAGACACAGCCTACGAGCAGTACTTC.

V and J are TRBV15 and TRBJ2-3; 11 bases fit TRBD2. Germline V lookup: CDR1 LNHNV, CDR2 YYDKDF (reference sequence). The CDR3 runs to 16 residues. V dropped 3 bases and J dropped 1; count of bases not matched to a gene: 3. The CDR3 nucleotides read TGTGCCACCAGCAGGTATAGCGGGGGGGGCACAGATACGCAGTATTTT. Translation gives CATSRYSGGGTDTQYF.

CDR3 nucleotide sequence: TGTGCCAGCTCACCCCCTAGCGTCTCCTACAATGAGCAGTTCTTC. Residues: CASSPPSVSYNEQFF. The chain has TRBV18 and TRBJ2-1, with D tentatively TRBD2 (6 bases). The V gene's germline CDR1 is KGHSH and CDR2 LQKENI. This CDR3 has 15 amino acids. Trimming stripped 3 bases from V and 0 bases from J, with 9 bases between.

The chain employs TRBV19 and TRBJ1-5; D gene uncertain. Trimming took 3 bases from V and 2 from J, leaving 14 bases between them. This CDR3 spans 16 amino acids. Germline V lookup: CDR1 LNHDA, CDR2 SQIVND (reference sequence). Here the CDR3 DNA reads TGTGCCAGTAGTATTCACACTACGACGGGCAATCAGCCCCAGCATTTT. It codes for CASSIHTTTGNQPQHF.

The chain uses TRBV19 and TRBJ2-1, with D perhaps matching TRBD2 (6 bases). The CDR3 loop spans 15 amino acids. The V end lost 7 bases, the J end lost 0 bases, and 13 bases lay between the germline ends. The germline V gene encodes CDR1 LNHDA and CDR2 SQIVND (reference sequence). The CDR3 DNA reads as TGTGCCAGTACGGGACTTTCCAGCTCCTACAATGAGCAGTTCTTC. Amino acid sequence: CASTGLSSSYNEQFF.

V is TRBV7-2 and J is TRBJ2-2; TRBD2 might be the D (7 bases). The CDR3 contains 15 residues. Germline V CDR1 and CDR2: SGHTA, FQGNSA. Trimming removed 1 base at V and 5 bases at J, with 11 bases between. CDR3 nucleotide sequence: TGTGCCAGCAGCTTAGAGGGGGGGCATACCGGGGAGCTGTTTTTT. Its translation: CASSLEGGHTGELFF.

The V and J genes are TRBV5-5 and TRBJ2-5, with 9 positions matching TRBD2. J was trimmed by 1 base and V by 1 base; bases with no gene match: 5. Germline CDR1 reads SGHKS; CDR2 reads YYEKEE (reference sequence). This CDR3 spans 16 amino acids. CDR3 sequence (DNA): TGTGCCAGCAGCTTGATTCCTAGCGGGGTCCAAGAGACCCAGTACTTC. It translates to CASSLIPSGVQETQYF.

The V and J genes are TRBV7-3 and TRBJ1-2; TRBD1 matches 9 bases. The V gene end was trimmed by 6 bases and the J gene end by 6 bases; junction bases not matched to a gene: 5. Germline lookup yields CDR1 SGHTA and CDR2 FQGTGA. The CDR3 loop spans 13 amino acids. This chain's CDR3 is CASRNRGPNGYTF. In DNA, the CDR3 is TGTGCCAGCAGAAACAGGGGGCCGAATGGCTACACCTTC.

The chain couples TRBV2 to TRBJ2-5; D remains ambiguous. The CDR3 is 13 residues long. Between the trimmed V and J ends, which lost 6 bases and 4 bases, there was a span of 12 bases. Germline V gene data show CDR1 as SNHLY and CDR2 as FYNNEI. Here the CDR3 DNA reads TGTGCCAGCAGCCTGGGCCTGCGAGAGACCCAGTACTTC. Its translation is CASSLGLRETQYF.

The gene calls are TRBV6-5 and TRBJ1-6, with 10 bases matching TRBD1. The J segment lost 10 bases and the V segment lost 6 bases, leaving 6 bases of the junction unmatched. From germline, CDR1 is MNHEY and CDR2 SVGAGI. The CDR3 is 14 residues long. CDR3 bases: TGTGCCAGCAGGGACGGGACAGGGGTCTCACCCCTCCACTTT. Protein sequence: CASRDGTGVSPLHF.

The chain is built from TRBV21-1 and TRBJ1-5; TRBD1, the D gene given by the table, was not confirmed from the DNA. TRBV21-1 is labeled a pseudogene. The CDR3 runs 20 residues. CDR3 nucleotide sequence: TGTGCCAGCAGCGGTAATAATGGGACAGGGGGCGCCCCCGGCAATCAGCCCCAGCATTTT. This translates into CASSGNNGTGGAPGNQPQHF.

This chain joins TRBV9 and TRBJ1-1; D is unresolved. The CDR3 spans 13 residues. Trimming took off 2 bases at V and 1 base at J, with 6 bases between the two ends. CDR1 is SGDLS, CDR2 YYNGEE, per germline. DNA for the CDR3: TGTGCCAGCAGCGTCAGTGGGAACACTGAAGCTTTCTTT. The encoded protein is CASSVSGNTEAFF. Full variable domain (remainder filled in from reference TRBV9 and TRBJ1-1): DSGVTQTPKHLITATGQRVTLRCSPRSGDLSVYWYQQSLDQGLQFLIQYYNGEERAKGNILERFSAQQFPDLHSELNLSSLELGDSALYFCASSVSGNTEAFFGQGTRLTVV.

CDR3 sequence reads: CASSLAPKQGSNNEQFF. CDR3 DNA sequence: TGTGCCAGCAGCTTAGCACCGAAACAGGGTTCCAACAATGAGCAGTTCTTC. This chain joins TRBV11-2 and TRBJ2-1; D perhaps matches TRBD1 (6 bases). Trimming took 1 base from V and 5 from J, leaving 18 bases between them. This CDR3 comprises 17 residues. The germline gives CDR1 SGHAT, CDR2 FQNNGV.

This chain links TRBV7-8 with TRBJ1-2; 12 bases map to TRBD1. J gave up 7 bases and V 5 bases, and 5 bases lay outside the gene matches. This CDR3 is built from 14 residues. The germline V gene has CDR1 SGHVS and CDR2 FQNEAQ. CDR3 nucleotide sequence: TGTGCCAGCAGCCCCGGGACAGGGGGCTCTGGCTACACCTTC. Protein product: CASSPGTGGSGYTF.

The chain uses TRBV24-1 and TRBJ2-5; D remains ambiguous. V lost 4 bases and J lost 9, with 14 bases in between. Germline V gene lookup returns CDR1 KGHDR and CDR2 SFDVKD. The CDR3 has 13 residues. CDR3 nucleotide sequence: TGTGCCACCAGTGACGGTGCTGGTCGGGCCCAGTACTTC. This sequence encodes CATSDGAGRAQYF.

Worth noting for this clone: Other DNA sequences in the same sample also yield this CDR3. The chain uses TRBV30 and TRBJ1-5; 9 positions match TRBD1. V lost 3 bases and J lost 4; bases outside the gene matches: 1. CDR3 size: 13 residues. Germline CDR1 GTSNPN, CDR2 SVGIG (reference sequence). The CDR3 region has the DNA TGTGCCTGGAGGGGACAGGGAAATCAGCCCCAGCATTTT. Residues: CAWRGQGNQPQHF.

The chain recombines TRBV7-9 with TRBJ2-1; 10 positions match TRBD2. The CDR3 consists of 16 residues. Germline loops: CDR1 SEHNR, CDR2 FQNEAQ (reference sequence). Trimming took 1 base from V and 6 from J; bases not matched to a gene: 6. CDR3 DNA sequence: TGTGCCAGCAGCTTAGGGCGGACTAGCGGTGGCAATGAGCAGTTCTTC. Translation: CASSLGRTSGGNEQFF. Based on the CDR3 plus reference TRBV7-9 and TRBJ2-1, the full variable domain is DTGVSQNPRHKITKRGQNVTFRCDPISEHNRLYWYRQTLGQGPEFLTYFQNEAQLEKSRLLSDRFSAERPKGSFSTLEIQRTEQGDSAMYLCASSLGRTSGGNEQFFGPGTRLTVL.

The CDR3 sequence is CATSRDRGSYNEQFF. CDR3 bases: TGTGCCACCAGTCGGGACAGGGGATCCTACAATGAGCAGTTCTTC. V usage is TRBV24-1 and J usage is TRBJ2-1; TRBD1 agrees at 10 bases. There are 15 residues in the CDR3. Per germline, CDR1 KGHDR and CDR2 SFDVKD. V lost 6 bases, J lost 1 base, and 2 bases stayed unmatched.

The gene calls are TRBV18 and TRBJ1-1; unclear D gene. Trimming took off 8 bases at V and 3 bases at J, with 16 bases between the two ends. This CDR3 has 14 amino acids. Germline CDR1 is KGHSH and CDR2 is LQKENI. This CDR3 reads CASTTEGPDTEAFF. The CDR3 DNA follows: TGTGCCAGCACCACCGAGGGTCCGGACACTGAAGCTTTCTTT.